The source of this T cell receptor (beta chain) is a study of PD-1 blockade in classical Hodgkin lymphoma. Each of the patients experienced relapse following autologous stem cell transplantation, and their brentuximab vedotin exposure differed. On this clone: Antigen specificity is unknown. A far larger clone is one base from this, pointing to a likely read error.

Per germline, CDR1 SGDLS and CDR2 YYNGEE. The CDR3 loop spans 15 amino acids. Trimming cost V 4 bases and J 4 bases; bases outside gene matches: 8. Study-wide results and limits: Complete responders entered with baseline diversity on par with newly diagnosed patients, the results showed.

The table came from immunoSEQ multiplex PCR; TCRdb's copy has only in-frame clones and leaves some out. The sample has about 37,000 clones; 76% are singletons. The TCR comes from a human donor with classical Hodgkin lymphoma. V is TRBV9 and J is TRBJ2-7; 10 positions match TRBD1. Specimen: peripheral blood mononuclear cells (PBMCs), collected before the second cycle of nivolumab. The CDR3 DNA reads TGTGCCAGCAGCCCTGGGACAGGGGAGGGATACGAGCAGTACTTC. It codes for CASSPGTGEGYEQYF.